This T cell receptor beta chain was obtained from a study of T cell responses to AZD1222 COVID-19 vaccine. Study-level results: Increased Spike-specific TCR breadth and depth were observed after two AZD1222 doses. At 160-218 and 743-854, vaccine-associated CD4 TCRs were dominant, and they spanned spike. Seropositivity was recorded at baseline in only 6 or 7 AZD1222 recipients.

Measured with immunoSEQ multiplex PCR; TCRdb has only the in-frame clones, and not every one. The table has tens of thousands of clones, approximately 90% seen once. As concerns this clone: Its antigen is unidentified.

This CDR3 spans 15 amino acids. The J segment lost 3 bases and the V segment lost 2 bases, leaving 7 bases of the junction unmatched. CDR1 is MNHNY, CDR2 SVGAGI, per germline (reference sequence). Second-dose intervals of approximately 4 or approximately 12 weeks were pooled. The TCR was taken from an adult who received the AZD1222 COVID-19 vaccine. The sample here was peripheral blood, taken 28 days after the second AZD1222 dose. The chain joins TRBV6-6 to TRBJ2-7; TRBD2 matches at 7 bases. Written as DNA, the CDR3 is TGTGCCAGCAGTTACCTTGGCGGGGGACTCTACGAGCAGTACTTC. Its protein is CASSYLGGGLYEQYF.